Sequencing of this T cell receptor (beta chain) was carried out in a study of T-cell reconstitution after alpha-beta-depleted transplantation in children. This CDR3 spans 13 amino acids. V was cut by 5 bases and J by 2 bases, with 10 bases left in between. From germline, CDR1 is SGHRS and CDR2 YFSETQ. Preparation of the TCRbeta library used unique molecular identifiers. One entry per CDR3 protein, called by TCRdb with MiXCR from the PCR reads. The repertoire has approximately 420,000 distinct CDR3 sequences, approximately 11% of them found once; the top ten carry about 5%. There are many counts of this clonotype.

The J gene is TRBJ1-1, the V gene TRBV5-1, with D hard to call. The sequencing used PBMCs from the stem cell graft donor, collected from the stem cell graft. The origin of this receptor is a human donor who donated a stem cell graft to a child with acute myeloid leukemia. The CDR3 protein is CASRSIRNTEAFF. The CDR3 DNA sequence: TGCGCCAGCAGAAGTATTCGCAACACTGAAGCTTTCTTT.